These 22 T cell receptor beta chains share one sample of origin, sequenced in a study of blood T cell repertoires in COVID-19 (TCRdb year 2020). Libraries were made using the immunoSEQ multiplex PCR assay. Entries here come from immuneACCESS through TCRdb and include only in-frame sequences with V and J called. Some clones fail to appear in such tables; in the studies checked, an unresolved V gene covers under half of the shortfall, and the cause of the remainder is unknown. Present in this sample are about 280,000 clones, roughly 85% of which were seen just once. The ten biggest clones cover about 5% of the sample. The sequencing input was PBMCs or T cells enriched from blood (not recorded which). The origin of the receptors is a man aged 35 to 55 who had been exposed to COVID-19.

CDR3 region: CAITSEGSEAFF. Written as DNA, the CDR3 is TGTGCCATCACGTCCGAGGGCTCTGAAGCTTTCTTT. The chain joins TRBV25-1 to TRBJ1-1, with unresolved D. With 10 bases removed from V and 6 bases from J, the gap between germline ends came to 15 bases. The CDR3 runs 12 residues. The germline CDR1 and CDR2 sequences are MGHDK and SYGVNS.

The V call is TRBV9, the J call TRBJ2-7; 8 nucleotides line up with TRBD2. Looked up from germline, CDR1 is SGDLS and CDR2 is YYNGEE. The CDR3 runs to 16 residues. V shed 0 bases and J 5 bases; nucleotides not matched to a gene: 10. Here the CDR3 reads CASSVGGRRFEDEQYF. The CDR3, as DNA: TGTGCCAGCAGCGTAGGCGGGAGGAGATTCGAGGACGAGCAGTACTTC.

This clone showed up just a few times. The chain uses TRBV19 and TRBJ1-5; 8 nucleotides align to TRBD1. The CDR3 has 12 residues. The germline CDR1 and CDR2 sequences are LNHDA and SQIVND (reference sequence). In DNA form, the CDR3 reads TGTGCTGGACAGGGCCAAGGGGGACCCCAGCATTTT. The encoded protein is CAGQGQGGPQHF.

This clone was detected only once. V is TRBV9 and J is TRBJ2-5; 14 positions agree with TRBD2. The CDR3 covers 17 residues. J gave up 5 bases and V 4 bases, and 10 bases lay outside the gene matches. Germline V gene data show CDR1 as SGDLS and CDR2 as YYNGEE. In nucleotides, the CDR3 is TGTGCCAGCAGCACCGGGACTAGCGGGAGTCGACGGGAGACCCAGTACTTC. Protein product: CASSTGTSGSRRETQYF.

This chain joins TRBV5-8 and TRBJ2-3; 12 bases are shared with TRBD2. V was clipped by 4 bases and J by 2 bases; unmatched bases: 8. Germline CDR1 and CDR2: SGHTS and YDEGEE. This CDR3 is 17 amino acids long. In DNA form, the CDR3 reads TGTGCCAGCAGCCCCGGGACTAGCGGGCGCCCCACAGATACGCAGTATTTT. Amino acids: CASSPGTSGRPTDTQYF.

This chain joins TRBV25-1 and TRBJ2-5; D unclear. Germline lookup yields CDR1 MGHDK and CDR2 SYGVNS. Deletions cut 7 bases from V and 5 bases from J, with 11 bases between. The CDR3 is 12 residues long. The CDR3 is CASKAAGETQYF. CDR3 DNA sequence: TGTGCCAGCAAGGCAGCCGGGGAGACCCAGTACTTC.

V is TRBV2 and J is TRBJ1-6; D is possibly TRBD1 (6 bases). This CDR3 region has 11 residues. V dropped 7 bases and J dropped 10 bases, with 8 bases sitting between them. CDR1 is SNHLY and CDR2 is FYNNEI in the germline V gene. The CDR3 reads CASKRGSPLHF. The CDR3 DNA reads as TGTGCCAGCAAAAGGGGGTCACCCCTCCACTTT.

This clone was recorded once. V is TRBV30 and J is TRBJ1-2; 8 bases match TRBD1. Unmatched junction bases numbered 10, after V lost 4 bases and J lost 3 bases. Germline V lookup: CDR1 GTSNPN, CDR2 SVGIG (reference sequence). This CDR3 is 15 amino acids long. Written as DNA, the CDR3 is TGTGCCTGGATGATCCAGGGGGCGTCTCACTATGGCTACACCTTC. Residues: CAWMIQGASHYGYTF.

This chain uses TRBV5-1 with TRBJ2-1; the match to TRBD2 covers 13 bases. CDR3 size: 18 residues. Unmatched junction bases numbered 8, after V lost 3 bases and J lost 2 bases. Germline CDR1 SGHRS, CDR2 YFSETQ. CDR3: CASSSRTSGRPPYNEQFF. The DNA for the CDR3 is TGCGCCAGCAGCTCCCGGACTAGCGGGAGACCGCCCTACAATGAGCAGTTCTTC.

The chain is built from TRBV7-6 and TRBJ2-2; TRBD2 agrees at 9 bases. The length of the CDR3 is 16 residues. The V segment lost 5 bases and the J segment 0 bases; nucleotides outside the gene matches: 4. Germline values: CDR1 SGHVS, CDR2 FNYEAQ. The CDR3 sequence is CASSGEREANTGELFF. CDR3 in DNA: TGTGCCAGCAGCGGGGAGCGGGAGGCGAACACCGGGGAGCTGTTTTTT.

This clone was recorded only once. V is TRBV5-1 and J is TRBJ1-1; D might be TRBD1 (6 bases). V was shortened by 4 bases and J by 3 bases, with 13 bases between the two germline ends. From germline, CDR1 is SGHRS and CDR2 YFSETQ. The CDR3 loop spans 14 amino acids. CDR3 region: CASSTLSGDTEAFF. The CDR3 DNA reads TGCGCCAGCAGCACCCTGTCAGGGGACACTGAAGCTTTCTTT.

The CDR3 coding sequence is TGTGCCATCCGGGGAACAAATTTAATGAACACTGAAGCTTTCTTT. It yields the protein CAIRGTNLMNTEAFF. The rearrangement uses TRBV10-3 and TRBJ1-1; D gene uncertain. Deletions cut 8 bases from V and 0 bases from J, with 16 bases between. From germline, CDR1 is ENHRY and CDR2 SYGVKD. This CDR3 is 15 amino acids long.

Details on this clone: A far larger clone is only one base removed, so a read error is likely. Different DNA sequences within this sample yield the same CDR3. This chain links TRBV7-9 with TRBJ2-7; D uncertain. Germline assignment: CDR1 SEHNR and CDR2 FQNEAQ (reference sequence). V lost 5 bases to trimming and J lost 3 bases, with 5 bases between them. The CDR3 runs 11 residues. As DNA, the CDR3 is TGTGCCAGCAGCCCTAGCTACGAGCAGTACTTC. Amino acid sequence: CASSPSYEQYF.

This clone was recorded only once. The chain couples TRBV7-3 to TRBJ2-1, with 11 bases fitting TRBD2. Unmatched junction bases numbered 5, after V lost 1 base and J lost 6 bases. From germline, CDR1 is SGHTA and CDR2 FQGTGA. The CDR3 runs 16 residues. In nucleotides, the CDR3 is TGTGCCAGCAGCTTAATTCTGACTAGCGGGACCAATGAGCAGTTCTTC. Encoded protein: CASSLILTSGTNEQFF.

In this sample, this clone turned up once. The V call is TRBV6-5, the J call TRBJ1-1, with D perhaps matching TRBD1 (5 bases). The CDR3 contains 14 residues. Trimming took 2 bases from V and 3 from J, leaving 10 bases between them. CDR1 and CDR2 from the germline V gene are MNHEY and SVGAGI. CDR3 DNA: TGTGCCAGCAGTTACCAGGGTCTCTACACTGAAGCTTTCTTT. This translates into CASSYQGLYTEAFF.

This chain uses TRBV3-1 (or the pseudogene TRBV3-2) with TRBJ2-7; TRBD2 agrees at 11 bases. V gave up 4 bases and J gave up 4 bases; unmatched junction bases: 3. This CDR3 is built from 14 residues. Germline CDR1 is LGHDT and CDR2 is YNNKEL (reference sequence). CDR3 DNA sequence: TGTGCCAGCAGCCTGGGGACTAGCGGTTACGAGCAGTACTTC. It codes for CASSLGTSGYEQYF.

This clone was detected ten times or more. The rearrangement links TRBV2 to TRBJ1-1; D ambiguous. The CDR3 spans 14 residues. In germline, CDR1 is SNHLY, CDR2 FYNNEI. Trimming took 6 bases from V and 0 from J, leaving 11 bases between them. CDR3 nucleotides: TGTGCCAGCAGAAAATTTCTAGTGAACACTGAAGCTTTCTTT. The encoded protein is CASRKFLVNTEAFF.

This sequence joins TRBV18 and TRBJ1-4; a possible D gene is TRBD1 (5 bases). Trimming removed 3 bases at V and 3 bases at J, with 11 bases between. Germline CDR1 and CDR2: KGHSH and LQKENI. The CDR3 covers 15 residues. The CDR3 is CASSPSGNPNEKLFF. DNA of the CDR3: TGTGCCAGCTCACCCTCAGGGAATCCTAATGAAAAACTGTTTTTT.

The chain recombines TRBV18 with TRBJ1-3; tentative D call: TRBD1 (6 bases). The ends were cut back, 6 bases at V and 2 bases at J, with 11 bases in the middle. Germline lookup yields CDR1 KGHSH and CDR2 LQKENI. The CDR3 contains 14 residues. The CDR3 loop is CASSEGVAGNTIYF. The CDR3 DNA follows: TGTGCCAGCTCCGAGGGGGTTGCTGGAAACACCATATATTTT.

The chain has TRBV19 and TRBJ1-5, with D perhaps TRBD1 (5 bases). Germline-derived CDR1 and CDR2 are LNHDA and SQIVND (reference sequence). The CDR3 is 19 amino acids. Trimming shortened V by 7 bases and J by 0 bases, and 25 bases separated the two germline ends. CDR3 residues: CASKGRSGDHLYSNQPQHF. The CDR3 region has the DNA TGTGCCAGTAAAGGGAGATCGGGGGATCATTTATATAGCAATCAGCCCCAGCATTTT.

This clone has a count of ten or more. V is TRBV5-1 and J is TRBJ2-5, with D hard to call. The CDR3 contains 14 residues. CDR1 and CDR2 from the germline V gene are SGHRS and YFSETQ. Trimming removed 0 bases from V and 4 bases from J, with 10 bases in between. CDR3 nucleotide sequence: TGCGCCAGCAGCTTGGTGGAGAGTTCAGAGACCCAGTACTTC. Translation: CASSLVESSETQYF.

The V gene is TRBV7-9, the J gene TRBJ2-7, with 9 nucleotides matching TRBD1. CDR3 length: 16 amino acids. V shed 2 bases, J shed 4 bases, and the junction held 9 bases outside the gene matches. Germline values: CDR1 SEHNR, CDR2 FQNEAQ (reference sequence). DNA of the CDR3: TGTGCCAGCAGCTTAAGGAGGACAGGGGATTTATACGAGCAGTACTTC. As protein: CASSLRRTGDLYEQYF.